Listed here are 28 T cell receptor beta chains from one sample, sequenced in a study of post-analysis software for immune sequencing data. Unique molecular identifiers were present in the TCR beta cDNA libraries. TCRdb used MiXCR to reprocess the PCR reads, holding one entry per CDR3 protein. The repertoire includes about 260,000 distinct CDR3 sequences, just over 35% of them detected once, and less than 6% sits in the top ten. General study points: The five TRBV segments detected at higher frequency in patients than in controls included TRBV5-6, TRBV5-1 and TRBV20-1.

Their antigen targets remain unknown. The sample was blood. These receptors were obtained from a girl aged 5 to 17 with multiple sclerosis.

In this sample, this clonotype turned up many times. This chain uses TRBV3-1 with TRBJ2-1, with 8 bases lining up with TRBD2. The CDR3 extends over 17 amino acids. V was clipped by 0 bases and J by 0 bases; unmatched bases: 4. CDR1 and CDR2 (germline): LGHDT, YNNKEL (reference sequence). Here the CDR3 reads CASSQDPAGDSYNEQFF. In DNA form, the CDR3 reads TGTGCCAGCAGCCAAGATCCAGCGGGAGACTCCTACAATGAGCAGTTCTTC.

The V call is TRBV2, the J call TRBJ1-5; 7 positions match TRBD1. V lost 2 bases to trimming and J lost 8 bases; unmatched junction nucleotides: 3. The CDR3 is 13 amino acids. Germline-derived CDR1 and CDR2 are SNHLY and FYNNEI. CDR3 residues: CASSERGRKPQHF. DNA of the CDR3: TGTGCCAGCAGTGAAAGGGGGCGCAAGCCCCAGCATTTT.

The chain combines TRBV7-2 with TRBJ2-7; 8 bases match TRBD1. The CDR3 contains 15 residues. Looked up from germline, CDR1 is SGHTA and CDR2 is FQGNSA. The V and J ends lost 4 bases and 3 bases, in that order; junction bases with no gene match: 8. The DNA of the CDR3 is TGTGCCAGCAGCTCATGGACAGGGCCCGACTACGAGCAGTACTTC. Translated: CASSSWTGPDYEQYF.

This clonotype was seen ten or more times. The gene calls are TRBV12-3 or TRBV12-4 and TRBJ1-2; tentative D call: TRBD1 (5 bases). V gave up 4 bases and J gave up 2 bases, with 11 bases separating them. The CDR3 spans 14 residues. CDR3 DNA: TGTGCCAGCAGTTGGGACCGCCTAAACTATGGCTACACCTTC. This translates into CASSWDRLNYGYTF.

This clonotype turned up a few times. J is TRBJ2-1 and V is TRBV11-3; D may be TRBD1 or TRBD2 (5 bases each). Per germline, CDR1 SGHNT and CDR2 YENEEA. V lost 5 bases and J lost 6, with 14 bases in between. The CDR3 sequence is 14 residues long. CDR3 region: CASSLTTGTNEQFF. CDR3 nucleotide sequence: TGTGCCAGCAGCCTGACGACGGGGACCAATGAGCAGTTCTTC. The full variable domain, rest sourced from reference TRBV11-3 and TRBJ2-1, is EAGVVQSPRYKIIEKKQPVAFWCNPISGHNTLYWYLQNLGQGPELLIRYENEEAVDDSQLPKDRFSAERLKGVDSTLKIQPAELGDSAVYLCASSLTTGTNEQFFGPGTRLTVL.

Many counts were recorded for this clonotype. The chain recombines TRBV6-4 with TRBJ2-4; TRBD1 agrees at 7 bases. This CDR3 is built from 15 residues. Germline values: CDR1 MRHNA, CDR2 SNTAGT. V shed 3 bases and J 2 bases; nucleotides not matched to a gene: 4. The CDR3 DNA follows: TGTGCCAGCAGTGATAGGGGGCTCTCCAAAAACATTCAGTACTTC. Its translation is CASSDRGLSKNIQYF.

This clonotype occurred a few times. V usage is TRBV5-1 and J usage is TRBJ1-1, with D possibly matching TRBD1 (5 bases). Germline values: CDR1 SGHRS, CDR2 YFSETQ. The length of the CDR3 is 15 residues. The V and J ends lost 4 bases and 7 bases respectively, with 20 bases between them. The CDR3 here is CASSREGSGTYEAFF. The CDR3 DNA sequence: TGCGCCAGCAGCCGGGAAGGGTCAGGGACGTATGAAGCTTTCTTT.

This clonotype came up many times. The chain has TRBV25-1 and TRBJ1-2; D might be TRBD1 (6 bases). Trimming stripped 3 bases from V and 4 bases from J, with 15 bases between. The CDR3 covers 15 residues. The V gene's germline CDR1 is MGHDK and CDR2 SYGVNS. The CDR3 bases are TGTGCCAGCAGTGATCGGGGGCAGGGCGGCTATGGCTACACCTTC. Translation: CASSDRGQGGYGYTF.

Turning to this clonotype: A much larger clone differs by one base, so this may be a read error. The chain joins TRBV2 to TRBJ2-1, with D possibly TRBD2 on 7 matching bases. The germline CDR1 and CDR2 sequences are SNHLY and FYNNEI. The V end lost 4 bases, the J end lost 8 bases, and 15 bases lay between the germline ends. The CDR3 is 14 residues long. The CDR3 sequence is CASSVGGRNDEQFF. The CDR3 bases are TGTGCCAGCAGTGTGGGGGGGCGAAACGATGAGCAGTTCTTC.

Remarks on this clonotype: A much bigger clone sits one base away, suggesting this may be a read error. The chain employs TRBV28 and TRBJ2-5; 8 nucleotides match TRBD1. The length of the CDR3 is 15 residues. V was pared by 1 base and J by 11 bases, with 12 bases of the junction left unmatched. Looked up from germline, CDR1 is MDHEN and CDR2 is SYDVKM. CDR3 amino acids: CASSLSGGAVNEQYF. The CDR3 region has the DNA TGTGCCAGCAGTTTATCAGGGGGCGCAGTCAATGAGCAGTACTTC.

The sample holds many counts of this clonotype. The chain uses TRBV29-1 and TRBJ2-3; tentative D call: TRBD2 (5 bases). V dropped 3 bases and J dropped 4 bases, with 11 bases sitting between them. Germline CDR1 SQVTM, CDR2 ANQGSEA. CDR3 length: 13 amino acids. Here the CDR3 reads CSVEEVVADTQYF. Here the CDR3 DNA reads TGCAGCGTTGAGGAGGTTGTCGCAGATACGCAGTATTTT.

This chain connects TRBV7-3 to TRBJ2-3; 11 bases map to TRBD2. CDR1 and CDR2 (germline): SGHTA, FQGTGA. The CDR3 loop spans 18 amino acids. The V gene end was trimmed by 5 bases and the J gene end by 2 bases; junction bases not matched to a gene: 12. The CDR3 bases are TGTGCCAGCAGCCCCCGCCCGGGACTAGCGGACGTCACAGATACGCAGTATTTT. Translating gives CASSPRPGLADVTDTQYF.

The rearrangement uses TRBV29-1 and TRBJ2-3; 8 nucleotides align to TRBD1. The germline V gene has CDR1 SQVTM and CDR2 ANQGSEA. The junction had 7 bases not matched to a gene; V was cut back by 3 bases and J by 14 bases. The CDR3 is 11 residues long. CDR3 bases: TGCAGCGTTGATAGACAGGGGCTAGTGTATTTT. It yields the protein CSVDRQGLVYF.

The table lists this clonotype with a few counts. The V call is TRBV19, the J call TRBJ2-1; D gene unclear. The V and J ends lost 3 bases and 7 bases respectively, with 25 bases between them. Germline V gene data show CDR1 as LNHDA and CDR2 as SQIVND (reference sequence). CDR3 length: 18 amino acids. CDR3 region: CASSIRLPGPPGPNEQFF. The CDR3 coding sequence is TGTGCCAGTAGTATTAGATTGCCGGGTCCACCTGGGCCGAATGAGCAGTTCTTC.

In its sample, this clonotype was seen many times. The CDR3 loop reads CATSRDSGLREQYF. CDR3 in DNA: TGTGCCACCAGCAGAGACTCAGGCTTACGCGAGCAGTACTTC. This rearrangement joins TRBV15 to TRBJ2-7; D unclear. Between the trimmed V and J ends, which lost 0 bases and 6 bases, there was a span of 12 bases. This CDR3 has 14 residues. Germline CDR1 and CDR2: LNHNV and YYDKDF (reference sequence).

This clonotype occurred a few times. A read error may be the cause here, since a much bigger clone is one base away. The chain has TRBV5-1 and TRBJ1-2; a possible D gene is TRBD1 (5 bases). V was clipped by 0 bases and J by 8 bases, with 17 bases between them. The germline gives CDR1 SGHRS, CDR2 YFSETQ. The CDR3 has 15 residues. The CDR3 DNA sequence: TGCGCCAGCAGCTTGGGTGCCGGGACCCCGGAAGGCTACACCTTC. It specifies CASSLGAGTPEGYTF.

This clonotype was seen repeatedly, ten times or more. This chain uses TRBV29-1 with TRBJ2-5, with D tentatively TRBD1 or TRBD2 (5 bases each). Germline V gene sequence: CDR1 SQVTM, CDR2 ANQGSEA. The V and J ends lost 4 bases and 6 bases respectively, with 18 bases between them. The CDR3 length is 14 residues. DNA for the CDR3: TGCAGCGTTGCTAGTGGGCTCGAGGGGAAGACCCAGTACTTC. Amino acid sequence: CSVASGLEGKTQYF.

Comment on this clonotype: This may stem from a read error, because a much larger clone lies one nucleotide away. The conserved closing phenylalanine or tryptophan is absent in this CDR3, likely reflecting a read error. CDR3 bases: TGTGCCAGCAGCAGGGGGGATAGCAATCAGCCCCAGCATGTT. It yields the protein CASSRGDSNQPQHV. This rearrangement joins TRBV7-9 to TRBJ1-5; a weak D match, TRBD1 (6 bases). The CDR3 consists of 14 residues. V gave up 5 bases and J gave up 0 bases, with 8 bases separating them. Germline loops: CDR1 SEHNR, CDR2 FQNEAQ (reference sequence).

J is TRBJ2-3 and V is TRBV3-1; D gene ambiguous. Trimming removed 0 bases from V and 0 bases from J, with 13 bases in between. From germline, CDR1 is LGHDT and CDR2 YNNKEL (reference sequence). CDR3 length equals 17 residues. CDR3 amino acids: CASSQEGLILSTDTQYF. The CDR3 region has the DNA TGTGCCAGCAGCCAAGAAGGTCTTATATTGAGCACAGATACGCAGTATTTT.

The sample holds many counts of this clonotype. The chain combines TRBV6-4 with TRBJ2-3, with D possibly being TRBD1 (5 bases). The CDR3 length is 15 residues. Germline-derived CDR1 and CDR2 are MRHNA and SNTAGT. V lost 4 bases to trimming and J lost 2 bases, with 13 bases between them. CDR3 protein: CASSGVSGPTDTQYF. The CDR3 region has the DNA TGTGCCAGCAGTGGAGTATCAGGGCCCACAGATACGCAGTATTTT.

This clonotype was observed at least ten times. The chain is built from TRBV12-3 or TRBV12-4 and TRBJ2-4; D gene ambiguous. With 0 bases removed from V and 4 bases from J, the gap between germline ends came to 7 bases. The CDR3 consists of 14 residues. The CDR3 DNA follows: TGTGCCAGCAGTTTAGCGATCGGTAAAAACATTCAGTACTTC. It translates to CASSLAIGKNIQYF.

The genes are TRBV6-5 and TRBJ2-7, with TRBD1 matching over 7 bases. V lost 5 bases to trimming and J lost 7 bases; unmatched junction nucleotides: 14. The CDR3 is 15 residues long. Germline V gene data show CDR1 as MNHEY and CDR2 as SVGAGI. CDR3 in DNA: TGTGCCAGCAGTAAATCCGGGACAGTACCCCTGGAGCAGTACTTC. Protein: CASSKSGTVPLEQYF.

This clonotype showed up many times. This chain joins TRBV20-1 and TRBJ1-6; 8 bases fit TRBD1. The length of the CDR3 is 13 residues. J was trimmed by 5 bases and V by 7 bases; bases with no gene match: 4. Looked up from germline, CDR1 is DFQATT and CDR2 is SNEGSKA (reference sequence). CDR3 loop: CSVRTGNNSPLHF. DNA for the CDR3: TGCAGTGTCCGGACAGGGAATAATTCACCCCTCCACTTT.

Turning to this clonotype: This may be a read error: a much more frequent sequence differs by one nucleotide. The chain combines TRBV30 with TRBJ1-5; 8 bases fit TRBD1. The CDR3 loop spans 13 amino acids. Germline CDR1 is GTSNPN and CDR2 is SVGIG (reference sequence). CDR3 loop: CAWRQGTNQSQHF. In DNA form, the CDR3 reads TGTGCCTGGCGACAGGGGACGAATCAGTCCCAGCATTTT.

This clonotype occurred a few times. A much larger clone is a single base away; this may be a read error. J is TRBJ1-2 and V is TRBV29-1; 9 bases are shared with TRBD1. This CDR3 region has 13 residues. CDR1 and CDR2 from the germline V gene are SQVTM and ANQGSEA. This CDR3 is CSVTQGQGDGYIF. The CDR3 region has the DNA TGCAGCGTTACCCAGGGACAGGGAGATGGCTACATCTTC.

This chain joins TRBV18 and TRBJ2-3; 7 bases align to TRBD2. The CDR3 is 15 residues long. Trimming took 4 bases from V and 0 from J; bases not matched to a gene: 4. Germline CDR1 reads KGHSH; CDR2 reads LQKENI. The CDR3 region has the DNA TGTGCCAGCTCACGTGGCGGGGGTAGCACAGATACGCAGTATTTT. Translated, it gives CASSRGGGSTDTQYF.

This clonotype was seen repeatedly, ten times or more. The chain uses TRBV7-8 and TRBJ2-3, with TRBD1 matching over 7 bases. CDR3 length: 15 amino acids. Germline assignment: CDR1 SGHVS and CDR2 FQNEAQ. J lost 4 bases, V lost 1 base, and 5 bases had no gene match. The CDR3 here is CASSLVRGGPDTQYF. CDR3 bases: TGTGCCAGCAGCTTAGTGAGAGGGGGCCCAGATACGCAGTATTTT.

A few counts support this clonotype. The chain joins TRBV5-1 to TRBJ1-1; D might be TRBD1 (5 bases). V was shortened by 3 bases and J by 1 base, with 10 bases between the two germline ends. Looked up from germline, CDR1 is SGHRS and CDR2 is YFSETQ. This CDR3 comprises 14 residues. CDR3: CASSSTQGNTEAFF. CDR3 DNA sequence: TGCGCCAGCAGCTCTACTCAGGGGAACACTGAAGCTTTCTTT.